These T cell receptor beta chains were read from a single sample in a study of glioma-infiltrating T cells. TCRdb analysed the multiplex PCR reads with MiXCR anew, one entry per CDR3 protein. The sample yields 93,000 or so distinct CDR3 sequences, roughly 30% seen once. Sequenced material: glioma tissue, nonneoplastic brain tissue, or PBMCs (not recorded which). These receptors were obtained from a human donor with low-grade glioma or glioblastoma, undergoing nonglioma brain surgery, or in good health (not recorded which). Each CDR3 is given with its conserved first and last residue. D genes are given only for firm matches. Not every row has a clone size; where given, it reads once, few, many or a size class.

size: many; V: TRBV7-2; length: 15; D: TRBD1; J: TRBJ2-5; CDR3: CASSSGTGLGETQYF; DNA: TGTGCCAGCAGCTCGGGGACAGGGCTGGGAGAGACCCAGTACTTC
size: many; V: TRBV7-9; length: 14; D: -; J: TRBJ1-1; CDR3: CASSLDRGGTEAFF; DNA: TGTGCCAGCAGTTTAGACCGAGGAGGCACTGAAGCTTTCTTT
size: many; V: TRBV27; length: 17; D: -; J: TRBJ1-1; CDR3: CASSLSVSSNGVFPAFF; DNA: TGTGCCAGCAGTTTAAGTGTTTCTTCAAACGGGGTTTTCCCTGCTTTCTTT
size: -; V: TRBV7-2; length: 13; D: -; J: TRBJ2-7; CDR3: CASRTTRPYEQYF; DNA: TGTGCCAGCAGGACAACGAGACCCTACGAGCAGTACTTC
size: many; V: TRBV7-2; length: 14; D: -; J: TRBJ2-7; CDR3: CASSLLTSSYEQYF; DNA: TGTGCCAGCAGCCTACTGACATCAAGCTACGAGCAGTACTTC
size: -; V: TRBV19; length: 14; D: -; J: TRBJ1-2; CDR3: CASSIGQIPYGYTF; DNA: TGTGCCAGTAGTATCGGGCAGATCCCCTATGGCTACACCTTC
size: many; V: TRBV4-1; length: 15; D: -; J: TRBJ2-7; CDR3: CASSQERHSSYEQYF; DNA: TGCGCCAGCAGCCAAGAGAGACACAGCTCCTACGAGCAGTACTTC
size: many; V: TRBV7-9; length: 11; D: -; J: TRBJ1-1; CDR3: CASSFASEAFF; DNA: TGTGCCAGCAGCTTTGCCAGTGAAGCTTTCTTT
size: -; V: TRBV19; length: 13; D: -; J: TRBJ1-2; CDR3: CASSPGNWYGYTF; DNA: TGTGCCAGTAGTCCGGGGAACTGGTATGGCTACACCTTC
size: -; V: TRBV2; length: 14; D: TRBD2; J: TRBJ2-7; CDR3: CASLYSGGAYGQYF; DNA: TGTGCCAGCCTCTACAGCGGGGGGGCTTACGGGCAGTACTTC
size: many; V: TRBV6-2/TRBV6-3; length: 14; D: -; J: TRBJ2-7; CDR3: CASSYRDGPYEQYF; DNA: TGTGCCAGCAGTTACCGGGACGGTCCCTACGAGCAGTACTTC
size: many; V: TRBV12-3/TRBV12-4; length: 14; D: -; J: TRBJ2-5; CDR3: CASSFRAVKETQYF; DNA: TGTGCCAGCAGTTTTCGGGCAGTTAAAGAGACCCAGTACTTC
size: many; V: TRBV20-1; length: 13; D: TRBD2; J: TRBJ2-7; CDR3: CSARTSGFYEQYF; DNA: TGCAGTGCGCGGACTAGCGGATTCTACGAGCAGTACTTC
size: -; V: TRBV7-2; length: 14; D: -; J: TRBJ1-4; CDR3: CASSPDRYNEKLFF; DNA: TGTGCCAGCAGCCCGGACAGATATAATGAAAAACTGTTTTTT
size: once; V: TRBV24-1; length: 13; D: -; J: TRBJ1-2; CDR3: CAIRDSGAPFGTF; DNA: TGTGCCATCAGAGATTCCGGGGCACCTTTTGGCACCTTC
size: few; V: TRBV7-2; length: 14; D: -; J: TRBJ1-4; CDR3: CASSPDSVNEKLFF; DNA: TGTGCCAGCAGCCCCGACAGTGTCAATGAAAAACTGTTTTTT
size: many; V: TRBV6-6; length: 13; D: -; J: TRBJ1-5; CDR3: CASSYDSNQPQHF; DNA: TGTGCCAGCAGTTACGATAGCAATCAGCCCCAGCATTTT
size: many; V: TRBV28; length: 14; D: -; J: TRBJ1-1; CDR3: CASSFGGPYTEAFF; DNA: TGTGCCAGCAGTTTTGGAGGGCCCTACACTGAAGCTTTCTTT
size: many; V: TRBV5-1; length: 13; D: -; J: TRBJ2-1; CDR3: CASSLAAGNEQFF; DNA: TGCGCCAGCAGCTTGGCCGCGGGCAATGAGCAGTTCTTC
size: -; V: TRBV5-4; length: 13; D: -; J: TRBJ1-1; CDR3: CASSFMGPTEAFF; DNA: TGTGCCAGCAGCTTTATGGGGCCCACTGAAGCTTTCTTT
size: few; V: TRBV12-3/TRBV12-4; length: 12; D: -; J: TRBJ1-1; CDR3: CASRTRITEAFF; DNA: TGTGCCAGCAGAACTAGGATCACTGAAGCTTTCTTT
size: many; V: TRBV28; length: 12; D: -; J: TRBJ1-6; CDR3: CASSSYQGPRHF; DNA: TGTGCCAGCAGCTCCTACCAGGGACCGAGGCACTTT
size: many; V: TRBV18; length: 13; D: -; J: TRBJ2-1; CDR3: CASSPQETGNRFF; DNA: TGTGCCAGCTCACCACAAGAGACAGGTAATCGGTTCTTC
size: few; V: TRBV12-5; length: 14; D: -; J: TRBJ1-1; CDR3: CASGLVRTNTEAFF; DNA: TGTGCTAGTGGTTTGGTACGGACGAACACTGAAGCTTTCTTT
size: many; V: TRBV29-1; length: 14; D: TRBD2; J: TRBJ2-3; CDR3: CSLQTSGGPDTQYF; DNA: TGCAGCCTACAGACTAGCGGGGGACCAGATACGCAGTATTTT
size: -; V: TRBV18; length: 13; D: TRBD1; J: TRBJ1-1; CDR3: CASSGGQDTEAFF; DNA: TGTGCCAGCTCAGGGGGACAGGACACTGAAGCTTTCTTT
size: many; V: TRBV6-1; length: 14; D: -; J: TRBJ2-7; CDR3: CASSLQGTFYEQYF; DNA: TGTGCCAGCAGTCTTCAGGGGACCTTCTACGAGCAGTACTTC
size: few; V: TRBV7-8; length: 18; D: TRBD2; J: TRBJ2-5; CDR3: CASSLGLAGGDDQETQYF; DNA: TGTGCCAGCAGCTTAGGACTAGCGGGGGGGGATGATCAAGAGACCCAGTACTTC
size: many; V: TRBV28; length: 14; D: -; J: TRBJ2-7; CDR3: CASLRDGASYEQYF; DNA: TGTGCCAGCCTCCGGGACGGTGCCTCCTACGAGCAGTACTTC
size: -; V: TRBV6-1; length: 16; D: -; J: TRBJ2-1; CDR3: CASRWVPADLDNEQFF; DNA: TGTGCCAGCAGGTGGGTTCCGGCGGATCTCGACAATGAGCAGTTCTTC
size: -; V: TRBV5-8; length: 18; D: TRBD1; J: TRBJ1-1; CDR3: CASSRFLQGGSGGTEAFF; DNA: TGTGCCAGCAGCAGGTTTCTACAGGGGGGCTCGGGGGGCACTGAAGCTTTCTTT
size: many; V: TRBV28; length: 15; D: -; J: TRBJ2-7; CDR3: CASSLSQAARYEQYF; DNA: TGTGCCAGCAGTCTTAGCCAGGCGGCCCGCTACGAGCAGTACTTC